The rows below give T cell receptor beta chains drawn from one sample of a study of blood T cell repertoires in COVID-19. Profiled with immunoSEQ multiplex PCR; TCRdb holds only in-frame clones, not every one. Of more than 300,000 clones detected, approximately 87% appear once; the ten largest clones hold approximately 1.8%. The sequenced material came from PBMCs or T cells enriched from blood (not recorded which). The receptors stem from a man aged 35 to 55 in a cohort exposed to, infected with or recovered from COVID-19 (not recorded which). Both conserved end residues are part of each CDR3. The D gene is left open where the match is weak. For some rows the clone size is stated as once, few or many, or as a class when expanded; others skip it.

TRBV25-1	TRBJ1-4	few	TRBD1	TGTGCCAGCAGTTCGGTGGGACAGGGCATTGAAAAACTGTTTTTT	CASSSVGQGIEKLFF
TRBV30	TRBJ2-7	.	.	TGTGCCTGGAGCCCCTATAGAGGGGAGCAGTACTTC	CAWSPYRGEQYF
TRBV5-4	TRBJ2-1	.	TRBD2	TGTGCCAGCAGCTTGGGGACTAGCGGAGCGTACAATGAGCAGTTCTTC	CASSLGTSGAYNEQFF
TRBV3-1/TRBV3-2	TRBJ2-5	.	.	TGTGCCAGCAGCCAAGAAGGGATAGCGGTTGTTTACTTC	CASSQEGIAVVYF
TRBV30	TRBJ2-1	.	TRBD1	TGTGCCGAAGACAGGGGGCGCGGCAATGAGCAGTTCTTC	CAEDRGRGNEQFF
TRBV27	TRBJ2-7	.	TRBD1	TGTGCCAGCAGCCGGCGGGGACAGGGCTCCTACGAGCAGTACTTC	CASSRRGQGSYEQYF
TRBV14	TRBJ1-2	.	.	TGTGCCAGCAGCCCTCCTTACGGCCAGGGCCACTATGGCTACACCTTC	CASSPPYGQGHYGYTF
TRBV11-2	TRBJ2-1	.	.	TGTGCCAGCAGCTTAGATCGCCAGGGCCACAATGAGCAGTTCTTC	CASSLDRQGHNEQFF
TRBV10-1	TRBJ2-3	.	TRBD2	TGCGCCAGCAGTGAGGCTAGCGGGAGGAGCACAGATACGCAGTATTTT	CASSEASGRSTDTQYF
TRBV30	TRBJ2-5	.	TRBD1	TGTGCCTGGAGTGTACCGGGGACAGGGGTATCGGAGACCCAGTACTTC	CAWSVPGTGVSETQYF
TRBV5-1	TRBJ1-6	.	.	TGCGCCAGCAGCTTGGATGGTCGGGGGACTTCACCCCTCCACTTT	CASSLDGRGTSPLHF